Presented here are 2 T cell receptor beta chains from one specimen sequenced in a study of stem cell transplantation in POMP-related autoinflammatory disease. Libraries were prepared by immunoSEQ multiplex PCR; TCRdb keeps only in-frame clonotypes and omits some of them. The table shows some 31,000 clones, with about 86% occurring only once. The sample was CD4+ T cells from PBMCs, taken before stem cell transplantation. These receptors were taken from a human donor with POMP-related autoinflammation and immune dysregulation (PRAID).

V and J are TRBV29-1 and TRBJ1-2, with 7 bases that match TRBD1. This CDR3 contains 12 residues. The V gene end was trimmed by 3 bases and the J gene end by 7 bases; junction bases not matched to a gene: 5. Germline CDR1 reads SQVTM; CDR2 reads ANQGSEA. The CDR3 loop is CSVETGRSGYTF. Here the CDR3 DNA reads TGCAGCGTTGAGACAGGGAGGAGTGGCTACACCTTC.

The J gene is TRBJ1-1, the V gene TRBV7-9; D gene unclear. V lost 4 bases to trimming and J lost 0 bases, with 18 bases between them. The CDR3 is 17 amino acids. CDR1 is SEHNR, CDR2 FQNEAQ, per germline (reference sequence). The CDR3 sequence: CASSSGNKGNLNTEAFF. The CDR3 nucleotides read TGTGCCAGCAGCTCGGGGAACAAAGGGAATTTGAACACTGAAGCTTTCTTT.